This T cell receptor beta chain was retrieved from a study of blood T cell repertoires in COVID-19. Study details: The cDNA or gDNA used as material had been derived from T cells, B-cell-depleted T cells, or PBMCs.

Clones were sequenced by immunoSEQ multiplex PCR, and TCRdb holds only the in-frame ones, with some missing. The table has 200,000 to 250,000 clones, 70% to 85% seen once. This CDR3 comprises 13 residues. With 7 bases removed from V and 1 base from J, the gap between germline ends came to 10 bases. CDR1 and CDR2 from the germline V gene are LNHDA and SQIVND (reference sequence). Ages ranged from 18 to 89 years, with residence in approximately 25 US areas. Symptom resolution, clearance, or two negative PCRs marked donors in Cohort 3 as recovered. The receptor was derived from a woman aged 55-75 years who had recovered from COVID-19. Sequenced material: PBMCs or T cells enriched from blood (not recorded which). This chain connects TRBV19 to TRBJ1-1; D gene ambiguous. The CDR3 protein is CASTSNRNTEAFF. For the CDR3, the DNA is TGTGCCAGTACCTCGAACAGGAACACTGAAGCTTTCTTT.